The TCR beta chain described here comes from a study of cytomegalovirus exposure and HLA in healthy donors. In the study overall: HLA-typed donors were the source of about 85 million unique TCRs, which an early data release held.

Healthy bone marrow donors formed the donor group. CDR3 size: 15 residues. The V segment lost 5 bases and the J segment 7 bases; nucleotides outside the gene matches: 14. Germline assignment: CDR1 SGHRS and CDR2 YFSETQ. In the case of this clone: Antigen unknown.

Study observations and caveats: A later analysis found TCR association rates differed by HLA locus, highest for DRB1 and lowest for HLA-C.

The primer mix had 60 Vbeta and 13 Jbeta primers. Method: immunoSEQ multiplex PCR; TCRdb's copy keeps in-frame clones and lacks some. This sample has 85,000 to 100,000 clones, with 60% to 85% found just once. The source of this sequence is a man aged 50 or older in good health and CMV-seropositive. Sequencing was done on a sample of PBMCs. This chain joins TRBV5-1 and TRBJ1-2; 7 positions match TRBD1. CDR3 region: CASSWDSVSPGGYTF. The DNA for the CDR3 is TGCGCCAGCAGTTGGGACAGCGTTAGCCCCGGTGGCTACACCTTC.